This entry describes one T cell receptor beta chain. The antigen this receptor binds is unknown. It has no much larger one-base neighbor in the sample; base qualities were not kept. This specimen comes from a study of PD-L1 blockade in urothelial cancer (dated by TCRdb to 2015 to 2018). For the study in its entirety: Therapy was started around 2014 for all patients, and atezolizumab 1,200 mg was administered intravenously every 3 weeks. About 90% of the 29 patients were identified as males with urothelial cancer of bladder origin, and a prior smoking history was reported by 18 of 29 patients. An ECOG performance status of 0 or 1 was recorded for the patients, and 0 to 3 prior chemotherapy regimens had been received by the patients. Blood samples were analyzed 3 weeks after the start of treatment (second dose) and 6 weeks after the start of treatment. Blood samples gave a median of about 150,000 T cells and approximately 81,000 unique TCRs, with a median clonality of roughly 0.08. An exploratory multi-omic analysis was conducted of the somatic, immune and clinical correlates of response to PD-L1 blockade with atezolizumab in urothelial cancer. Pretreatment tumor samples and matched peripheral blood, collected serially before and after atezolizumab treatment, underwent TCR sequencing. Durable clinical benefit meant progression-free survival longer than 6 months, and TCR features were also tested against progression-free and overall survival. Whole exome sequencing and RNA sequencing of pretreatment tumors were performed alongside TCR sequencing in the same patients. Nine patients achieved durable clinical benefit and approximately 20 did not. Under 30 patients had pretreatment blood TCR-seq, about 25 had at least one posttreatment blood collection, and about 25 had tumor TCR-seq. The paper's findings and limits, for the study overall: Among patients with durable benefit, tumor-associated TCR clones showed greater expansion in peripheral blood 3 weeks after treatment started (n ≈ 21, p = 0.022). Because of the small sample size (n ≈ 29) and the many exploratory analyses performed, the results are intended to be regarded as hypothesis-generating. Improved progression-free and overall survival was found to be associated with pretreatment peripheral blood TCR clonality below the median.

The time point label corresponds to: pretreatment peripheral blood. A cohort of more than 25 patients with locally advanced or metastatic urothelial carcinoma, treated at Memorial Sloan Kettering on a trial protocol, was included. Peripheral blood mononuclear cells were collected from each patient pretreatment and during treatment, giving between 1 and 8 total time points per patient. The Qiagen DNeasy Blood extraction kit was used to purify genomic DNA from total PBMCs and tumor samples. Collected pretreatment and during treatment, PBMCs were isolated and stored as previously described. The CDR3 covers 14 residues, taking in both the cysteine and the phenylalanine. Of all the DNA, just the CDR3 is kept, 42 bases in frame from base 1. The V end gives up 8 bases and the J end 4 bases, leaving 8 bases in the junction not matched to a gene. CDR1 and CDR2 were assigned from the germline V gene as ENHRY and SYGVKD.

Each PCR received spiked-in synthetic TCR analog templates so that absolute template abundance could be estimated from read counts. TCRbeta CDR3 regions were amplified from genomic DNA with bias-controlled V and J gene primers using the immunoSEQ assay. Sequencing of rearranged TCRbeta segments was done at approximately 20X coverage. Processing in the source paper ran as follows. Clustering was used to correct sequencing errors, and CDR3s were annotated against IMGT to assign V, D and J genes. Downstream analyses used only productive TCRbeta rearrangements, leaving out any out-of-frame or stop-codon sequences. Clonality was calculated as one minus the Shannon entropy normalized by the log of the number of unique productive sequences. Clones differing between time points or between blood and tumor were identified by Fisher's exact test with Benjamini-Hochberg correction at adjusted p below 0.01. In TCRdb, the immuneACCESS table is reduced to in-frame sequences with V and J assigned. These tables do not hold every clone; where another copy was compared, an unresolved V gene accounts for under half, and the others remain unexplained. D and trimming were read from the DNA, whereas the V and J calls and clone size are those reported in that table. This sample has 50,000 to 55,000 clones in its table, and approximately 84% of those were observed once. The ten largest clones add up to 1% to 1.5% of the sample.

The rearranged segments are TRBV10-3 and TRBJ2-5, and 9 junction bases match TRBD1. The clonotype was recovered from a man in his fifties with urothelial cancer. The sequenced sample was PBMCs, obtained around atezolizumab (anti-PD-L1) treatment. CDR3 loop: CAIGQMGQGETQYF. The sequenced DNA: TGTGCCATCGGACAAATGGGACAGGGAGAGACCCAGTACTTC.